This T cell receptor (beta chain) was sequenced for a study of OX40 agonist ivuxolimab in advanced cancers. Across the study: Ivuxolimab, which is an agonistic anti-OX40 (CD134) antibody, was administered to the patients. People who had prior anti-PD-1, anti-PD-L1 or anti-CTLA-4 therapy could take part, and about 37% had some.

A history of autoimmune disease or systemic immunosuppression excluded patients. This table comes from immunoSEQ multiplex PCR, and its TCRdb copy is limited to in-frame clones, with some not included. The sample contains more than 25,000 clones, approximately 86% of which appear only once. Germline CDR1 reads MNHEY; CDR2 reads SMNVEV (reference sequence). Trimming at V came to 6 bases and at J to 4 bases, leaving 5 bases not matched to a gene. The CDR3 has 13 amino acids. The receptor was derived from an adult with an advanced solid tumor such as melanoma, head and neck, liver or kidney cancer. The sequencing used CD4+ or CD8+ T cells sorted from blood, collected in a trial of the OX40 agonist ivuxolimab. This chain links TRBV27 with TRBJ1-2; 7 positions match TRBD1. CDR3 residues: CASSPGQTYGYTF. In nucleotides, the CDR3 is TGTGCCAGCAGCCCGGGACAGACCTATGGCTACACCTTC.